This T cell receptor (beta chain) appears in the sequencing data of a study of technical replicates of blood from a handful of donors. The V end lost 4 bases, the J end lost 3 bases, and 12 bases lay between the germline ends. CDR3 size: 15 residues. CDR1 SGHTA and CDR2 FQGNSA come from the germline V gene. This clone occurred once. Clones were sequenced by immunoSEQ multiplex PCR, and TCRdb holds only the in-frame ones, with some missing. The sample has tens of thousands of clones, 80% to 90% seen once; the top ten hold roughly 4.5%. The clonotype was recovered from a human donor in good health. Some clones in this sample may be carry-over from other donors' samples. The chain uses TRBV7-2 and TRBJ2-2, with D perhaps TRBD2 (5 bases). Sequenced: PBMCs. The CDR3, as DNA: TGTGCCAGCAGCTCGAGGGCCGTCGACACCGGGGAGCTGTTTTTT. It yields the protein CASSSRAVDTGELFF.